The 18 T cell receptor beta chains below all came from one sample that was sequenced in a study of T cells after yellow fever vaccination (dated by TCRdb to about 2019). The treatment or condition label here, explained by the study, means: live attenuated yellow fever vaccine strain. Receptor amplification or capture employed 5' RACE. Sequencing used an Illumina NovaSeq 6000. Through fastp at Q25 and MiXCR, TCRdb rebuilt clones from the public reads, retaining in-frame beta chains. All rows with the same CDR3 protein become a single entry with the most common DNA and genes. The sample table records around 320,000 distinct CDR3 sequences; around 11% of these occur just once. The ten largest clones capture 3% to 4% of the sample. The source was CD4+ T cells sorted from PBMCs, collected 45 days after the yellow fever booster vaccination. The receptors were sampled from a man between 18 and 35 years old who received the YFV17D yellow fever vaccine.

This clonotype was seen a handful of times. A read error is possible here, since a much larger clone lies one base away. V and J are TRBV5-4 and TRBJ1-1, with 9 bases matching TRBD1. CDR3 size: 14 residues. Germline assignment: CDR1 SGHNT and CDR2 YYREEE (reference sequence). Losses at the gene ends were 3 bases for V and 0 bases for J; bases not matched to a gene: 0. The CDR3 nucleotides are TGTGCCAGCAGCTGGACAGGGGTGAACACTGAAGCTTTCTTT. Translation: CASSWTGVNTEAFF.

The chain is built from TRBV6-1 and TRBJ2-4; the D gene is possibly TRBD1 (6 bases). Germline lookup yields CDR1 MNHNS and CDR2 SASEGT. With 0 bases removed from V and 6 bases from J, the gap between germline ends came to 9 bases. There are 14 residues in the CDR3. The CDR3 DNA reads as TGTGCCAGCAGTGAAGCTGGGGGCGGAAACATTCAGTACTTC. It encodes CASSEAGGGNIQYF.

The rearrangement links TRBV19 to TRBJ1-2; weak D call: TRBD1 (5 bases). V was clipped by 6 bases and J by 5 bases, with 19 bases between them. The germline V gene has CDR1 LNHDA and CDR2 SQIVND (reference sequence). CDR3 size: 15 residues. CDR3 nucleotide sequence: TGTGCCAGTAGATATTGGGACGGAGGACGTTATGGCTACACCTTC. Its protein product is CASRYWDGGRYGYTF. The whole variable domain, filled in from reference TRBV19 and TRBJ1-2, reads DGGITQSPKYLFRKEGQNVTLSCEQNLNHDAMYWYRQDPGQGLRLIYYSQIVNDFQKGDIAEGYSVSREKKESFPLTVTSAQKNPTAFYLCASRYWDGGRYGYTFGSGTRLTVV.

The chain recombines TRBV12-3 or TRBV12-4 with TRBJ2-1, with 10 bases matching TRBD1. J lost 5 bases, V lost 3 bases, and 4 bases had no gene match. CDR3 length: 15 residues. The CDR3 region is CASSFRDRGNNEQFF. The CDR3 DNA reads as TGTGCCAGCAGTTTTCGGGACAGGGGCAACAATGAGCAGTTCTTC.

A few counts support this clonotype. V gene TRBV4-2 combines with J gene TRBJ1-4; 8 bases map to TRBD1. The CDR3 is 15 residues long. CDR1 is LGHNA and CDR2 is YNFKEQ in the germline V gene. Trimming took 2 bases from V and 5 from J; bases not matched to a gene: 4. In DNA, the CDR3 is TGTGCCAGCAGCCAATCTAGACAGGGGAATGAAAAACTGTTTTTT. This gives the protein CASSQSRQGNEKLFF.

The chain couples TRBV7-2 to TRBJ1-2; D is ambiguous. The V gene's germline CDR1 is SGHTA and CDR2 FQGNSA. The CDR3 consists of 14 residues. With 3 bases removed from V and 2 bases from J, the gap between germline ends came to 10 bases. CDR3 bases: TGTGCCAGCAGCTTCGGAGTTAAAAACTATGGCTACACCTTC. Its translation is CASSFGVKNYGYTF.

This clonotype occurred a few times. The rearrangement links TRBV5-4 to TRBJ2-5; 8 bases are a match to TRBD2. Per germline, CDR1 SGHNT and CDR2 YYREEE (reference sequence). The J segment lost 4 bases and the V segment lost 4 bases, leaving 9 bases of the junction unmatched. The CDR3 has 15 residues. In DNA, the CDR3 is TGTGCCAGCAGCGCCTTAGGCGGGGGGCCAGAGACCCAGTACTTC. The encoded protein is CASSALGGGPETQYF.

This clonotype turned up a few times. The chain joins TRBV5-6 to TRBJ1-5, with TRBD1 matching over 8 bases. Germline CDR1 is SGHDT and CDR2 is YYEEEE. Germline trimming cut 3 bases from V and 0 bases from J; bases unmatched to any gene: 8. CDR3 size: 17 residues. The CDR3 nucleotides are TGTGCCAGCAGCTCGACAGGGGACTTTTATAGCAATCAGCCCCAGCATTTT. Amino acid sequence: CASSSTGDFYSNQPQHF.

The sample holds many counts of this clonotype. The J gene is TRBJ1-3, the V gene TRBV9; D ambiguous. CDR1 and CDR2 from the germline V gene are SGDLS and YYNGEE. V lost 0 bases to trimming and J lost 0 bases, with 7 bases between them. There are 15 residues in the CDR3. The CDR3 loop reads CASSVGWGSGNTIYF. CDR3 nucleotide sequence: TGTGCCAGCAGCGTAGGATGGGGCTCTGGAAACACCATATATTTT.

The V call is TRBV6-5, the J call TRBJ2-7, with 13 positions matching TRBD2. Germline CDR1 reads MNHEY; CDR2 reads SVGAGI. The CDR3 loop spans 14 amino acids. Unmatched junction bases numbered 1, after V lost 6 bases and J lost 2 bases. The CDR3 DNA follows: TGTGCCAGCAGGGGGACTAGCGGGGCCTACGAGCAGTACTTC. This encodes CASRGTSGAYEQYF.

This clonotype was seen many times. The V call is TRBV6-5, the J call TRBJ2-3, with a weak D call TRBD1 (5 bases). The CDR3 runs 15 residues. Germline-derived CDR1 and CDR2 are MNHEY and SVGAGI. Trimming shortened V by 6 bases and J by 0 bases, and 13 bases separated the two germline ends. CDR3 loop: CASSHQGASTDTQYF. CDR3 DNA sequence: TGTGCCAGCAGCCATCAAGGGGCAAGCACAGATACGCAGTATTTT.

V usage is TRBV7-2 and J usage is TRBJ2-7, with D perhaps TRBD1 (6 bases). V was clipped by 5 bases and J by 2 bases, with 13 bases between them. The CDR3 is 14 amino acids. Per the germline V gene, CDR1 is SGHTA and CDR2 is FQGNSA. The CDR3: CASSPGQPAYEQYF. The CDR3 bases are TGTGCCAGCAGCCCCGGACAGCCGGCCTACGAGCAGTACTTC.

This rearrangement joins TRBV5-4 to TRBJ1-6; weak D call: TRBD1 (5 bases). Germline V CDR1 and CDR2: SGHNT, YYREEE (reference sequence). The V end was cut by 3 bases, the J end by 15 bases, with 19 bases between. This CDR3 comprises 14 residues. CDR3 sequence: CASSYEMDPGGLHF. In DNA, the CDR3 is TGTGCCAGCAGCTATGAAATGGACCCCGGGGGCCTCCACTTT.

The gene calls are TRBV5-4 and TRBJ1-6, with TRBD1 as a possible D gene (6 bases). This CDR3 region has 15 residues. Germline values: CDR1 SGHNT, CDR2 YYREEE (reference sequence). The V end lost 6 bases, the J end lost 7 bases, and 17 bases lay between the germline ends. DNA of the CDR3: TGTGCCAGCACCCTGATGGACAGCAAGAATTCACCCCTCCACTTT. It encodes CASTLMDSKNSPLHF.

This clonotype was seen a handful of times. This rearrangement joins TRBV15 to TRBJ2-5; D possibly corresponds to TRBD2 (5 bases). Per germline, CDR1 LNHNV and CDR2 YYDKDF (reference sequence). The CDR3 runs to 15 residues. The V gene lost 0 bases and the J gene lost 2 bases, with 10 bases spanning the gap. The CDR3 is CATSRDTGGQETQYF. Written as DNA, the CDR3 is TGTGCCACCAGCAGAGATACTGGAGGTCAAGAGACCCAGTACTTC.

CDR3 sequence (DNA): TGCGCCAGCAGCCAAGGGGACAGGGTGTCCGAGCAGTACTTC. This gives the protein CASSQGDRVSEQYF. V is TRBV4-3 and J is TRBJ2-7, with 9 bases identical to TRBD1. The V gene's germline CDR1 is LGHNA and CDR2 YSLEER. V trimming: 1 base; J trimming: 6 bases; junction bases outside the gene matches: 4. The CDR3 contains 14 residues.

The chain joins TRBV7-9 to TRBJ2-7; perhaps TRBD1 as D (7 bases). The germline CDR1 and CDR2 sequences are SEHNR and FQNEAQ (reference sequence). This CDR3 is 14 amino acids long. V lost 5 bases to trimming and J lost 8 bases, with 19 bases between them. CDR3 sequence: CASSLSTGDSKQYF. In DNA, the CDR3 is TGTGCCAGCAGCCTCAGTACAGGGGACTCGAAGCAGTACTTC.

The chain employs TRBV6-2 or TRBV6-3 and TRBJ2-3; 8 nucleotides agree with TRBD1. V lost 4 bases to trimming and J lost 3 bases; unmatched junction nucleotides: 15. Germline CDR1 and CDR2: MNHEY and SVGEGT. CDR3 size: 18 residues. CDR3 protein: CASSFSPRSTGATDTQYF. The CDR3 nucleotides read TGTGCCAGCAGTTTCTCCCCCCGCTCGACAGGGGCGACAGATACGCAGTATTTT.